This T cell receptor (beta chain) was recorded in a study of cytomegalovirus exposure and HLA in healthy donors. 60 Vbeta and 13 Jbeta primers were used in PCR. This table comes from immunoSEQ multiplex PCR, and its TCRdb copy is limited to in-frame clones, with some not included. The sample consists of 210,000 or so clones, approximately 87% of them appearing once. From germline, CDR1 is MNHEY and CDR2 SMNVEV (reference sequence). The CDR3 is 17 residues long. Germline trimming cut 6 bases from V and 9 bases from J; bases unmatched to any gene: 15. A note on this clone: Antigen: not known.

Study findings and constraints: Later work associated roughly 15,000 TCR beta sequences with HLA alleles at 0.05 false discovery rate.

The sequence was collected from a human donor in good health. The gene calls are TRBV27 and TRBJ1-6; 9 nucleotides align to TRBD1. The sample consisted of PBMCs. CDR3 in amino acids: CASSRRQGGVGGSPLHF. CDR3 coding DNA: TGTGCCAGCAGCCGCCGACAGGGGGGGGTTGGAGGTTCACCCCTCCACTTT.